The source of this TCR beta chain is a study of blood T cell repertoires in COVID-19. V was trimmed by 5 bases and J by 9 bases, leaving 17 bases between them. The CDR3 is made up of 15 amino acids. Germline loops: CDR1 MNHNY, CDR2 SVGAGI (reference sequence). Profiled with immunoSEQ multiplex PCR; TCRdb holds only in-frame clones, not every one. The sample has about 180,000 clones; just over 85% are singletons. Specimen: peripheral blood. This receptor was obtained from a middle-aged man with active or convalescent COVID-19. The gene calls are TRBV6-6 and TRBJ1-6; TRBD1 is a possible D gene (6 bases). CDR3 sequence reads: CASSLLEAGASPLHF. The CDR3 nucleotides are TGTGCCAGCAGTCTCCTAGAGGCAGGGGCTTCACCCCTCCACTTT.